Below are 3 T cell receptor beta chains sequenced from a single sample in a study of Ad26.COV2.S vaccination and SARS-CoV-2 variants. Described treatment: some 20 received Ad26.COV2.S at low or high dose, single or two shots; 5 received placebo; per-sample allocation not given. Sample collection was performed on day 63 after the first vaccine or placebo injection. Profiling relied on immunoSEQ multiplex PCR, and the TCRdb table lists in-frame clones only, not all of them. Found here are hundreds of thousands of clones, around 90% of them singletons; the top ten hold about 1.5%. The input for sequencing was peripheral blood, taken in a trial of Ad26.COV2.S vaccine versus placebo. The receptors were gathered from a person aged 18-65 years who received the Ad26.COV2.S COVID-19 vaccine or a placebo.

The genes are TRBV3-1 (or the pseudogene TRBV3-2) and TRBJ1-5, with a possible D match to TRBD1 (6 bases). The V gene's germline CDR1 is LGHDT and CDR2 YNNKEL (reference sequence). Trimming took off 4 bases at V and 0 bases at J, with 10 bases between the two ends. The CDR3 runs 15 residues. The CDR3 region is CASSRGQYSNQPQHF. The CDR3 nucleotides read TGTGCCAGCAGCCGTGGACAGTATAGCAATCAGCCCCAGCATTTT.

V is TRBV6-5 and J is TRBJ2-5; 8 bases align to TRBD1. Germline CDR1 MNHEY, CDR2 SVGAGI. V shed 6 bases and J 4 bases; nucleotides not matched to a gene: 4. The CDR3 is 13 residues long. The CDR3 reads CASRETGAETQYF. DNA of the CDR3: TGTGCCAGCAGGGAGACAGGGGCAGAGACCCAGTACTTC.

The J gene is TRBJ2-7, the V gene TRBV6-5; D may be TRBD2 (6 bases). The CDR3 has 15 amino acids. CDR1 and CDR2 (germline): MNHEY, SVGAGI. V was cut by 6 bases and J by 3 bases, with 18 bases left in between. Here the CDR3 reads CASSPPRDSVYEQYF. CDR3 coding DNA: TGTGCCAGCAGCCCCCCCCGGGACTCTGTCTACGAGCAGTACTTC.